This T cell receptor (beta chain) was captured in a study of regulatory T cells in long-lasting Graves disease. Construction of the TCR beta libraries employed iRepertoire HTBI primers in conjunction with Arm-PCR of CDR3 regions. One entry per CDR3 protein results from TCRdb running MiXCR on the multiplex PCR reads. Of around 500,000 distinct CDR3 sequences in the sample, about 20% were seen once. With V trimmed by 4 bases and J by 4 bases, 4 bases remained unmatched. CDR1 and CDR2 from the germline V gene are SGHVS and FNYEAQ. The CDR3 length is 15 residues. Documented time point: persistent/refractory GD, antithyroid drugs over 5 years with positive TRAb. From RNA extracted from PBMCs, the TCR library was made. A blood draw put around 9.3 milliliters of peripheral blood into EDTA tubes. In its sample, this clonotype was seen a few times. Its target is not known. Points from the study as a whole: TRBV28, TRBJ1-2 and TRBJ2-5 emerged as the favored segments in persistent disease.

The receptor comes from a female donor with Graves disease. The J gene is TRBJ2-1, the V gene TRBV7-6, with TRBD2 identical over 10 bases. Sample: peripheral blood mononuclear cells (PBMCs), taken when the disease was refractory, from a patient treated with antithyroid drugs. The CDR3, as DNA: TGTGCCAGCAGCTCGGGGACTAGCGAGTACAATGAGCAGTTCTTC. This codes for CASSSGTSEYNEQFF.